A selection of T cell receptor beta chains follows, all from one sample in a study of blood T cell repertoires in COVID-19. Libraries were prepared by immunoSEQ multiplex PCR; TCRdb keeps only in-frame clonotypes and omits some of them. The data hold 150,000 to 200,000 clones, with around nine tenths observed a single time. Sequenced input: peripheral blood. These receptor sequences come from a man between 60 and 75 years old with active or convalescent COVID-19. The CDR3 runs from the conserved cysteine through the conserved F or W. The D gene is left open where the match is weak. Clone sizes are given selectively: once, few, many, or a class where the clone is expanded.

abundance	v_gene	d_gene	j_gene	CDR3nt	CDR3aa
.	TRBV19	TRBD1	TRBJ1-5	TGTGCCAGTAGTATGGGGACAGGGGTAAACCAGCCCCAGCATTTT	CASSMGTGVNQPQHF
once	TRBV18	.	TRBJ2-3	TGTGCCAGCTCACCCCCTAGCACAGATACGCAGTATTTT	CASSPPSTDTQYF
.	TRBV5-4	TRBD1	TRBJ1-2	TGTGCCAGCAGCCGACTGGGGACAGCCACCATTAACTATGGCTACACCTTC	CASSRLGTATINYGYTF
.	TRBV11-2	.	TRBJ2-7	TGTGCCAGCAGCCCAGAGGTGAGATCCTACGAGCAGTACTTC	CASSPEVRSYEQYF
.	TRBV3-1/TRBV3-2	.	TRBJ2-2	TGTGCCAGCAGCCAAGCCCAGCGGAAGGACACCGGGGAGCTGTTTTTT	CASSQAQRKDTGELFF
.	TRBV27	.	TRBJ1-3	TGTGCCAGCAGTTACGCGAGCTCTGGAAACACCATATATTTT	CASSYASSGNTIYF
.	TRBV3-1/TRBV3-2	TRBD2	TRBJ2-3	TGTGCCAGCAGCCGGGGGATGAGCGGGGGCCCAGATACGCAGTATTTT	CASSRGMSGGPDTQYF
.	TRBV6-5	.	TRBJ1-1	TGTGCCAGCACCAAAGGAGGGGACGCTTTCTTT	CASTKGGDAFF
.	TRBV30	.	TRBJ1-5	TGTGCCTGGAGTAGAGGGCGCAATCAGCCCCAGCATTTT	CAWSRGRNQPQHF
.	TRBV4-2	.	TRBJ2-6	TGTGCCAGCAGCCTTGGTGACATCTCTGGGGCCAACGTCCTGACTTTC	CASSLGDISGANVLTF
.	TRBV4-1	.	TRBJ2-7	TGCGCCAGCAGCCAAGACCAGGGTTACGAGCAGTACTTC	CASSQDQGYEQYF
once	TRBV6-2/TRBV6-3	TRBD1	TRBJ1-3	TGTGCCAGCAGCCCTACACAGGGGGTCCCTGGAAACACCATATATTTT	CASSPTQGVPGNTIYF
once	TRBV3-1/TRBV3-2	.	TRBJ1-6	TGTGCCAGCAGCCAAGGGGACTCAAATTCACCCCTCCACTTT	CASSQGDSNSPLHF
.	TRBV5-6	.	TRBJ1-2	TGTGCCAGCAGCTTGCGGGTAACCAACTATGGCTACACCTTC	CASSLRVTNYGYTF
.	TRBV2	TRBD1	TRBJ1-2	TGTGCCAGCAGCGCGGACAGGGGACCCCTCTATGGCTACACCTTC	CASSADRGPLYGYTF
.	TRBV5-6	.	TRBJ1-1	TGTGCCAGCAGCTTGTGGCATCTGAACACTGAAGCTTTCTTT	CASSLWHLNTEAFF
.	TRBV11-2	.	TRBJ1-1	TGTGCCAGCAGCCTCCGGGACATCACTGAAGCTTTCTTT	CASSLRDITEAFF
.	TRBV12-3/TRBV12-4	TRBD1	TRBJ1-1	TGTGCCAGTTCGAGGGGGCTGAACACTGAAGCTTTCTTT	CASSRGLNTEAFF
.	TRBV12-5	.	TRBJ1-2	TGTGCTAGTGGTTTTGAGCCCAGGGTTAGTGGCTACACCTTC	CASGFEPRVSGYTF
.	TRBV3-1/TRBV3-2	.	TRBJ2-3	TGTGCCAGCAGCCAACAGACTAGGTCGAATACGCAGTATTTT	CASSQQTRSNTQYF
.	TRBV2	.	TRBJ1-4	TGTGCCAGCAATAGACGCGGGACGGGTGAAAAACTGTTTTTT	CASNRRGTGEKLFF
.	TRBV15	.	TRBJ1-2	TGTGCCACCAGTCGGGGACACACTTATGGCTACACCTTC	CATSRGHTYGYTF
.	TRBV19	.	TRBJ2-2	TGTGCCAGTAGTATCGCAGGGGCTGGCGGGGAGCTGTTTTTT	CASSIAGAGGELFF
.	TRBV9	.	TRBJ2-3	TGTGCTTACCCCCTCCGGTTGTCGAGTCCATCAGATACGCAGTATTTT	CAYPLRLSSPSDTQYF
.	TRBV12-3/TRBV12-4	TRBD1	TRBJ1-5	TGTGCCAGCATCGACAGGGTAAGTCAGCCCCAGCATTTT	CASIDRVSQPQHF
.	TRBV3-1/TRBV3-2	.	TRBJ1-3	TGTGCCAGCAGCCAGAGGGCGACGGCAGTAAACACCATATATTTT	CASSQRATAVNTIYF
.	TRBV3-1/TRBV3-2	TRBD2	TRBJ2-2	TGTGCCAGCAGCCCCCGACTAGCGGGGGGGCCGCGGGAGCTGTTTTTT	CASSPRLAGGPRELFF
.	TRBV2	TRBD1	TRBJ2-2	TGTGCCAGCAGCCCCGGGACAGGGGCGACGAACACCGGGGAGCTGTTTTTT	CASSPGTGATNTGELFF
.	TRBV5-1	TRBD2	TRBJ2-3	TGCGCCAGCAGCTCACGGACTAGCGGCACAGATACGCAGTATTTT	CASSSRTSGTDTQYF
.	TRBV5-1	TRBD2	TRBJ2-5	TGCGCCAGCAGCTTAGGAGCGGGGGGTTACGAGACCCAGTACTTC	CASSLGAGGYETQYF
.	TRBV24-1	TRBD1	TRBJ2-5	TGTGCCACCAGTGACCCGGGACAGGGTCAAGAGACCCAGTACTTC	CATSDPGQGQETQYF
.	TRBV5-6	.	TRBJ1-5	TGTGCCAGCCACCAGTTACGGGGGGGCACGAGTAGCAATCAGCCCCAGCATTTT	CASHQLRGGTSSNQPQHF
.	TRBV6-1	TRBD2	TRBJ2-1	TGTGCCAGCAGTGTTAAGACTAGCGGGGTATGGAATGAGCAGTTCTTC	CASSVKTSGVWNEQFF
.	TRBV9	TRBD1	TRBJ1-6	TGTGCCAGCGCAAGGAGTGGGACAGGGGCCTCACCCCTCCACTTT	CASARSGTGASPLHF
.	TRBV6-5	TRBD1	TRBJ1-2	TGTGCCAGCAGTTATGGGGGACAGGGGGCTGTCTATGGCTACACCTTC	CASSYGGQGAVYGYTF
.	TRBV19	TRBD1	TRBJ1-1	TGTGCCAGTAATCGACAGGGGGCTGATCCCTCGAACACTGAAGCTTTCTTT	CASNRQGADPSNTEAFF
.	TRBV4-2	.	TRBJ2-1	TGTGCCAGCAGCCGCCTAAAGGGTGGGGGGGCGGCCCCACTCAATGAGCAGTTCTTC	CASSRLKGGGAAPLNEQFF
.	TRBV19	.	TRBJ1-5	TGTGCCAGTAGTCAGAGGAATCAGCCCCAGCATTTT	CASSQRNQPQHF
.	TRBV2	TRBD2	TRBJ2-7	TGTGCCAGCACGCGAGCGGGGGAACCATACGAGCAGTACTTC	CASTRAGEPYEQYF
.	TRBV9	TRBD1	TRBJ1-5	TGTGCCAGCAGCTCAGATAAGTCAGGAGGGGGCTATAGCAATCAGCCCCAGCATTTT	CASSSDKSGGGYSNQPQHF
few	TRBV2	.	TRBJ1-1	TGTGCCAGCAGTGATCACGGGAACACTGAAGCTTTCTTT	CASSDHGNTEAFF
.	TRBV13	.	TRBJ1-6	TGTGCCAGCAGCTTAGGACGGAATTCACCCCTCCACTTT	CASSLGRNSPLHF
.	TRBV20-1	.	TRBJ2-4	TGCAGTGCTAGTTCCCAGGGGAACATTCAGTACTTC	CSASSQGNIQYF
.	TRBV7-8	.	TRBJ1-2	TGTGCCAGCAGCCCCGGGGGACCCTCCTATGGCTACACCTTC	CASSPGGPSYGYTF
few	TRBV19	.	TRBJ1-2	TGTGCCAGTAGTATAAGTAACGCAGAGGCAAACTATGGCTACACCTTC	CASSISNAEANYGYTF
.	TRBV6-5	.	TRBJ1-1	TGTGCCAGCAGTTACTCCGGACTGCCGAACACTGAAGCTTTCTTT	CASSYSGLPNTEAFF
few	TRBV9	TRBD1	TRBJ1-2	TGTGCCAGCAGCCCCACTTTCGGGACAGGGGGCGGGTATGGCTACACCTTC	CASSPTFGTGGGYGYTF
.	TRBV27	TRBD1	TRBJ1-5	TGTGCCAGCAGTTTGTTAGCACCCGGGACAGGCGATCAGCCCCAGCATTTT	CASSLLAPGTGDQPQHF
.	TRBV7-9	.	TRBJ1-1	TGTGCCAGCAGCCCTACTCAGGGAAAAAGCACTGAAGCTTTCTTT	CASSPTQGKSTEAFF
.	TRBV7-2	.	TRBJ2-5	TGTGCCAGCAGCTTAGATCCGTCCGGGGGGACCCAGTACTTC	CASSLDPSGGTQYF
.	TRBV5-1	TRBD1	TRBJ1-3	TGCGCCAGCAGCTGGGACAGGGACTCTGGAAACACCATATATTTT	CASSWDRDSGNTIYF
once	TRBV7-9	.	TRBJ1-6	TGTGCCAGCAGCTTAGGCCAGGCTTATAATTCACCCCTCCACTTT	CASSLGQAYNSPLHF
.	TRBV28	TRBD1	TRBJ1-5	TGTGCCAGCAATGAAAGGGGGCGAGGCAATCAGCCCCAGCATTTT	CASNERGRGNQPQHF
.	TRBV6-5	TRBD1	TRBJ1-3	TGTGCCAGTTTCCCGACAGGGATCTCTGGAAACACCATATATTTT	CASFPTGISGNTIYF
.	TRBV4-2	TRBD2	TRBJ2-3	TGTGCCAGCAGCCAAGATCGGGGGGGGACGGATACGCAGTATTTT	CASSQDRGGTDTQYF
.	TRBV5-1	.	TRBJ1-1	TGCGCCAGCAGCTTAGGGGTTGGCGCTGAAGCTTTCTTT	CASSLGVGAEAFF
.	TRBV5-4	TRBD2	TRBJ2-3	TGTGCCACCAGTAGCGGGTTTACAGATACGCAGTATTTT	CATSSGFTDTQYF
.	TRBV5-4	.	TRBJ1-3	TGTGCCAGCAGCTTGGGCGGACAGTACTCTGGAAACACCATATATTTT	CASSLGGQYSGNTIYF
.	TRBV24-1	TRBD2	TRBJ2-3	TGTGCCACCAGGGGGAGGGCAGGCCGCACAGATACGCAGTATTTT	CATRGRAGRTDTQYF
.	TRBV7-9	.	TRBJ1-5	TGTGCCAGCAGCTTAGAGGGGTATCAGCCCCAGCATTTT	CASSLEGYQPQHF